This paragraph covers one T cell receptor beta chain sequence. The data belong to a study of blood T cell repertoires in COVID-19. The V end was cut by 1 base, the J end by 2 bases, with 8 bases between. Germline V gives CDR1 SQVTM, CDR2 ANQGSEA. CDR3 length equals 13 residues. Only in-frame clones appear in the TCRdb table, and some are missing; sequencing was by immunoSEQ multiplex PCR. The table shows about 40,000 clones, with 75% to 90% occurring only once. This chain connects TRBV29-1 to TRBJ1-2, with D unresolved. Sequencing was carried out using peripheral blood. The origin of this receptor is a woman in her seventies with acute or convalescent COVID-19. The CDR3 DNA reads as TGCAGCGTTGAAGGAAACGGGAACTATGGCTACACCTTC. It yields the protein CSVEGNGNYGYTF.